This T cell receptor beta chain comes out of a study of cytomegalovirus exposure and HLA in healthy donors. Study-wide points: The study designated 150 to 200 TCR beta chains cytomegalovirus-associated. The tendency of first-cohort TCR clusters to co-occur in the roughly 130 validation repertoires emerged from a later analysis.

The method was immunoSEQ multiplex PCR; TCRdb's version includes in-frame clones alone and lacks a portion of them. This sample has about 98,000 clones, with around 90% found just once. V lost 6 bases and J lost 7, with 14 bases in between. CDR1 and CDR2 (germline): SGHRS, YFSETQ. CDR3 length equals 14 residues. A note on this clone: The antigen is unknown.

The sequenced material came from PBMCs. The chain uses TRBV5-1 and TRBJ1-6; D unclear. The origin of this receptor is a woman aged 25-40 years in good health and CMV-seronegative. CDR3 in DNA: TGCGCCAGCACCATGTCCTGGGAGAATTCACCCCTCCACTTT. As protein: CASTMSWENSPLHF.